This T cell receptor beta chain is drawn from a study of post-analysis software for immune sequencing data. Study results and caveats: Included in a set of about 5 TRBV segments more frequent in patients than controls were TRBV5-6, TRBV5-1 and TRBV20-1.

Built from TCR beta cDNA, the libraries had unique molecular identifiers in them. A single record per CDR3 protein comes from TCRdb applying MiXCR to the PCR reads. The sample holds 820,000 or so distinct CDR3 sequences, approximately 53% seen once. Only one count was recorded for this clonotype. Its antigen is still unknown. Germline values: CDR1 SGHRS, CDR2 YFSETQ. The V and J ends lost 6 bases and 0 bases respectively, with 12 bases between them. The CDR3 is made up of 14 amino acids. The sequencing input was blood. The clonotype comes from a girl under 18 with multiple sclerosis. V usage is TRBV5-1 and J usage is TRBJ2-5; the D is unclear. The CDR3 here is CASTSPAYQETQYF. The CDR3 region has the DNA TGCGCCAGCACCTCACCTGCGTACCAAGAGACCCAGTACTTC.